This T cell receptor beta chain was obtained from a study of blood T cell repertoires in COVID-19. Study-level background: Samples of COVID-19 (acute and convalescent) were obtained from the United States, Italy and Spain. From T cells, B-cell-depleted T cells, or PBMCs came the material, which was cDNA or gDNA.

The J segment lost 8 bases and the V segment lost 8 bases, leaving 9 bases of the junction unmatched. Germline assignment: CDR1 MNHEY and CDR2 SVGAGI. This CDR3 contains 13 residues. In the original processing: Estimation of nucleated cell counts relied on the amplification of reference gene primers. Clones were sequenced by immunoSEQ multiplex PCR, and TCRdb holds only the in-frame ones, with some missing. V, J and clone size derive from that table, while D and trimming were established from the DNA sequence. There are some 110,000 clones in the sample; roughly 87% occur only once, and roughly 8% lies in the top ten.

This clonotype originated in a human donor in a cohort sampled during active COVID-19. The material sequenced was peripheral blood. The chain carries TRBV6-5 and TRBJ1-2; 9 nucleotides agree with TRBD1. In DNA, the CDR3 is TGTGCCAGCTCCGAAGGACAGGGGTGGGGCTACACCTTC. It encodes CASSEGQGWGYTF.